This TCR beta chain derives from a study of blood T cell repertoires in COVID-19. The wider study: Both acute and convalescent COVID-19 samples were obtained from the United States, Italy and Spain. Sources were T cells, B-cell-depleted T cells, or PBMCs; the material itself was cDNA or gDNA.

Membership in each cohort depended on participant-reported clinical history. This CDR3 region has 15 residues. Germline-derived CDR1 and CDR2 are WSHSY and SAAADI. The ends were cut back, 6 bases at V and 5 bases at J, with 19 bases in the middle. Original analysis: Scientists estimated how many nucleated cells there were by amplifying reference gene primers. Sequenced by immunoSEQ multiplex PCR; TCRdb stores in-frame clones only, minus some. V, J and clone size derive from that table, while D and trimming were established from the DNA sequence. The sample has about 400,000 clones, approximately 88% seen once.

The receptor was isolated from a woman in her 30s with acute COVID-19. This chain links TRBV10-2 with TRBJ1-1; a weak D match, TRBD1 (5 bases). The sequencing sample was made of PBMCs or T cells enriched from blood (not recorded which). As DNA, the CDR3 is TGCGCCAGCAGAAACACAGGCGGGAAAAGTACTGAAGCTTTCTTT. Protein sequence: CASRNTGGKSTEAFF.